These T cell receptor beta chains were read from a single sample in a study of blood T cell repertoires in COVID-19. The assay was immunoSEQ multiplex PCR, and TCRdb's table has in-frame clones only and misses some. Here the sample spans 100,000 to 150,000 clones, roughly 80% being singletons. The sequenced material came from peripheral blood. The receptor source for this set is a man aged 45 to 65 with acute or convalescent COVID-19. The CDR3 runs from the conserved cysteine through the conserved F or W. The D gene is left open where the match is weak. The listing skips clone size in some rows; elsewhere it reads once, few, many or a size class.

j_gene | d_gene | v_gene | abundance | CDR3nt | CDR3aa
TRBJ1-5 | . | TRBV19 | once | TGTGCCAGTAGTAAACAGGGCATAGAGGGCAATCAGCCCCAGCATTTT | CASSKQGIEGNQPQHF
TRBJ2-3 | TRBD2 | TRBV11-2 | . | TGTGCCAGCAGCTTCGGACTAGCGGGAGGTCCTTCGTATTTT | CASSFGLAGGPSYF
TRBJ2-3 | TRBD2 | TRBV7-3 | few | TGTGCCAGCAGCCCGACCACGGGGGGGCCAACAGATACGCAGTATTTT | CASSPTTGGPTDTQYF
TRBJ2-4 | . | TRBV5-1 | . | TGCGCCAGCAGCCCCGGGACCGGGGGCATTCAGTACTTC | CASSPGTGGIQYF
TRBJ2-1 | . | TRBV19 | . | TGTGCCAGTAGTATTGAGACACGCCTTTACGATGAGCAGTTCTTC | CASSIETRLYDEQFF
TRBJ2-7 | . | TRBV2 | . | TGTGCCAGCAGTGAGTCGGGAGTTAGCTACGAGCAGTACTTC | CASSESGVSYEQYF
TRBJ1-2 | . | TRBV6-5 | . | TGTGCCAGCAGTTTAGATGGGACATCCCATGGCTACACCTTC | CASSLDGTSHGYTF
TRBJ2-7 | TRBD2 | TRBV5-6 | . | TGTGCCAGCAGCTTGGGTATAGCGGGGGGTTACGAGCAGTACTTC | CASSLGIAGGYEQYF
TRBJ2-7 | TRBD2 | TRBV19 | . | TGTGCCAGTAGTACCTTAGCGGGGGGACTCTACGAGCAGTACTTC | CASSTLAGGLYEQYF
TRBJ2-5 | . | TRBV11-2 | . | TGTGCCAGCAGCATAAACACGGGAGAGGGGGAGACCCAGTACTTC | CASSINTGEGETQYF
TRBJ2-3 | TRBD2 | TRBV7-6 | few | TGTGCCAGCAGCCAAGGACTAGCGGGGGGCGGCACAGATACGCAGTATTTT | CASSQGLAGGGTDTQYF
TRBJ2-5 | TRBD2 | TRBV6-5 | . | TGTGCCAGCAGTTCGCGACTAGCGGGGTGGGAGACCCAGTACTTC | CASSSRLAGWETQYF
TRBJ2-1 | TRBD2 | TRBV7-6 | few | TGTGCCAGCAGCTTGCTTTCCCCCATAGGGCTAGCGGGAAGTAATGAGCAGTTCTTC | CASSLLSPIGLAGSNEQFF
TRBJ2-3 | . | TRBV4-2 | . | TGTGCCAGCAGCCAAGCCCAGGGAAATTGGCAGCAAGATACGCAGTATTTT | CASSQAQGNWQQDTQYF
TRBJ2-1 | TRBD1 | TRBV10-2 | . | TGCGCCAGCAGTTACCCTTTGGACAGGATCGATGAGCAGTTCTTC | CASSYPLDRIDEQFF
TRBJ2-5 | . | TRBV7-9 | . | TGTGCCAGCAGCTTGCGGGGAGCTGGCCAAGAGACCCAGTACTTC | CASSLRGAGQETQYF
TRBJ1-2 | . | TRBV5-8 | . | TGTGCCAGCAGCTTTAGAGGCCGCCGGAATGGCTACACCTTC | CASSFRGRRNGYTF
TRBJ1-4 | . | TRBV14 | . | TGTGCCAGCAGCCAGTACAACAGGGCCACTAATGAAAAACTGTTTTTT | CASSQYNRATNEKLFF
TRBJ1-1 | . | TRBV11-2 | few | TGTGCCAGCAGCTTAGATTGGGGGCCCAACACTGAAGCTTTCTTT | CASSLDWGPNTEAFF
TRBJ1-2 | TRBD1 | TRBV20-1 | . | TGCAGTGCTAGTAGGGGGCCGGACTATGGCTACACCTTC | CSASRGPDYGYTF
TRBJ1-4 | . | TRBV19 | . | TGTGCCAGTAGTCACAAACAGGGACCTAATGAAAAACTGTTTTTT | CASSHKQGPNEKLFF
TRBJ1-1 | TRBD1 | TRBV9 | . | TGTGCCAGCAGCGACGGCGACAGGGCGCACACTGAAGCTTTCTTT | CASSDGDRAHTEAFF
TRBJ2-5 | . | TRBV5-5 | . | TGTGCCAGCAGCTTACCGGGTCAAGAGACCCAGTACTTC | CASSLPGQETQYF
TRBJ2-2 | TRBD2 | TRBV15 | . | TGTGCCACCAGCAGAGATGAATGGGAGGGGTGGACCGGGGAGCTGTTTTTT | CATSRDEWEGWTGELFF
TRBJ2-7 | . | TRBV27 | . | TGTGCCAGCTCCTATTCAGGTTACTCCTACGAGCAGTACTTC | CASSYSGYSYEQYF
TRBJ2-5 | . | TRBV6-5 | . | TGTGCCAGCAGGAGGGAGCTCTGGCAAGAGACCCAGTACTTC | CASRRELWQETQYF
TRBJ2-6 | . | TRBV2 | . | TGTGCCAGCAGTCTTCTTAGCGACTCCAGCGGGGCCAACGTCCTGACTTTC | CASSLLSDSSGANVLTF